The 23 T cell receptor beta chains given below trace back to one sample, sequenced in a study of shared clonotypes between healthy human individuals. The repertoire was sequenced with immunoSEQ multiplex PCR; TCRdb's copy has only in-frame clones and lacks some. The sample consists of some 550,000 clones, almost 97% of them appearing once. What was sequenced was naive CD4+ T cells sorted from blood. Subset of the sample: CD45RA+ positively selected. The receptors originated from a woman in her twenties or thirties in good health.

CDR3 amino acids: CASSELTGLRLYEQYF. CDR3 DNA: TGTGCCAGCAGCGAACTGACGGGTCTTCGACTCTACGAGCAGTACTTC. The rearrangement uses TRBV28 and TRBJ2-5, with no clear D. TRBJ2-7 matches the DNA end more closely, so the J call is doubtful. The germline CDR1 and CDR2 sequences are MDHEN and SYDVKM. CDR3 length equals 16 residues.

The genes are TRBV27 and TRBJ2-2, with TRBD2 matching over 13 bases. With V trimmed by 3 bases and J by 6 bases, 1 base remained unmatched. The CDR3 loop spans 15 amino acids. CDR1 and CDR2 from the germline V gene are MNHEY and SMNVEV (reference sequence). The CDR3, as DNA: TGTGCCAGCAGTTTGACTAGCGGGAGGCCCGGGGAGCTGTTTTTT. It yields the protein CASSLTSGRPGELFF.

V is TRBV27 and J is TRBJ1-3; D is ambiguous. The V gene's germline CDR1 is MNHEY and CDR2 SMNVEV (reference sequence). V was cut by 6 bases and J by 0 bases, with 6 bases left in between. The CDR3 consists of 13 residues. The DNA for the CDR3 is TGTGCCAGCAGAAGTCTCTCTGGAAACACCATATATTTT. Translation: CASRSLSGNTIYF.

V is TRBV6-1 and J is TRBJ2-7; D might be TRBD1 (7 bases). This CDR3 contains 15 residues. Germline CDR1 and CDR2: MNHNS and SASEGT. V lost 5 bases and J lost 0, with 14 bases in between. The chain's CDR3 is CASSPRRDSSYEQYF. The CDR3 DNA reads TGTGCCAGCAGTCCTCGGCGGGACAGCTCCTACGAGCAGTACTTC.

The rearrangement joins TRBV15 to TRBJ2-7, with TRBD2 identical over 8 bases. CDR1 is LNHNV, CDR2 YYDKDF, per germline (reference sequence). The CDR3 spans 16 residues. V gave up 1 base and J gave up 3 bases; unmatched junction bases: 8. CDR3 sequence reads: CATSRGQSGRVYEQYF. The CDR3 DNA is TGTGCCACCAGCAGAGGACAGAGCGGGAGAGTCTACGAGCAGTACTTC.

J is TRBJ1-1 and V is TRBV6-1; TRBD1 aligns across 7 bases. V gave up 5 bases and J gave up 0 bases; unmatched junction bases: 6. The CDR3 totals 15 residues. Looked up from germline, CDR1 is MNHNS and CDR2 is SASEGT. CDR3 in amino acids: CASSSHRGMNTEAFF. CDR3 coding DNA: TGTGCCAGCAGTTCCCACAGGGGAATGAACACTGAAGCTTTCTTT.

The rearrangement uses TRBV7-8 and TRBJ2-2; possible D gene TRBD1, 6 bases. V dropped 6 bases and J dropped 6 bases, with 11 bases sitting between them. In germline, CDR1 is SGHVS, CDR2 FQNEAQ. This CDR3 is built from 13 residues. The CDR3 bases are TGTGCCAGCAGAGAGGGGGAGTCCGGGGAGCTGTTTTTT. Translation gives CASREGESGELFF.

The rearrangement links TRBV5-6 to TRBJ2-2; 7 bases are shared with TRBD2. V gave up 4 bases and J gave up 0 bases; unmatched junction bases: 6. The CDR3 covers 16 residues. CDR1 and CDR2 from the germline V gene are SGHDT and YYEEEE. The CDR3 here is CASSPRLAANTGELFF. CDR3 bases: TGTGCCAGCAGCCCGCGACTAGCCGCGAACACCGGGGAGCTGTTTTTT.

V gene TRBV28 combines with J gene TRBJ2-1; D gene uncertain. This CDR3 is built from 17 residues. V was trimmed by 5 bases and J by 0 bases, leaving 17 bases between them. Germline-derived CDR1 and CDR2 are MDHEN and SYDVKM. The DNA for the CDR3 is TGTGCCAGCAGTACTGACCCTAGGACCTTCTCCTACAATGAGCAGTTCTTC. Its protein is CASSTDPRTFSYNEQFF.

CDR3 region: CASSASGSGTDTQYF. CDR3 in DNA: TGTGCCAGCAGCGCGAGCGGGAGCGGCACAGATACGCAGTATTTT. The chain recombines TRBV9 with TRBJ2-3; 8 nucleotides match TRBD2. The CDR3 runs to 15 residues. Per germline, CDR1 SGDLS and CDR2 YYNGEE. V lost 3 bases to trimming and J lost 1 base; unmatched junction nucleotides: 4.

J is TRBJ2-7 and V is TRBV27; unclear D gene. The V gene's germline CDR1 is MNHEY and CDR2 SMNVEV (reference sequence). The germline V and J ends were trimmed by 4 bases and 3 bases, with 13 bases remaining between them. The CDR3 has 14 amino acids. CDR3 bases: TGTGCCAGCAGTTCCGACCGATTCCTCTACGAGCAGTACTTC. Its translation is CASSSDRFLYEQYF.

The chain is built from TRBV7-2 and TRBJ2-1, with D tentatively TRBD1 (6 bases). This CDR3 is built from 14 residues. Germline CDR1 reads SGHTA; CDR2 reads FQGNSA. Trimming took 1 base from V and 5 from J, leaving 9 bases between them. The CDR3: CASSLGTANNEQFF. The CDR3 DNA is TGTGCCAGCAGCTTAGGGACAGCCAACAATGAGCAGTTCTTC.

V and J are TRBV5-3 and TRBJ2-7; D ambiguous. TRBV5-3 is labeled an ORF, and its function is uncertain. Trimming removed 0 bases at V and 3 bases at J, with 13 bases between. The CDR3 runs to 15 residues. CDR3 nucleotides: TGTGCCAGAAGCTTGGAAGGCCTGCGCGACTACGAGCAGTACTTC. The encoded protein is CARSLEGLRDYEQYF.

A single count supports this clone. The rearrangement joins TRBV5-1 to TRBJ2-6; tentatively, D is TRBD2 (5 bases). Germline CDR1 SGHRS, CDR2 YFSETQ. The CDR3 sequence is 16 residues long. V was clipped by 0 bases and J by 2 bases, with 9 bases between them. CDR3 amino acids: CASSLVAGAGANVLTF. For the CDR3, the DNA is TGCGCCAGCAGCTTGGTGGCCGGGGCTGGGGCCAACGTCCTGACTTTC. Full variable domain (missing parts from reference TRBV5-1 and TRBJ2-6): KAGVTQTPRYLIKTRGQQVTLSCSPISGHRSVSWYQQTPGQGLQFLFEYFSETQRNKGNFPGRFSGRQFSNSRSEMNVSTLELGDSALYLCASSLVAGAGANVLTFGAGSRLTVL.

The chain has TRBV5-6 and TRBJ2-7; either TRBD1 or TRBD2 may supply D (5 bases each). Trimming took 3 bases from V and 3 from J, leaving 16 bases between them. Looked up from germline, CDR1 is SGHDT and CDR2 is YYEEEE. This CDR3 comprises 15 residues. The CDR3 protein is CASSSSGRYLYEQYF. The CDR3 nucleotides are TGTGCCAGCAGCTCCTCGGGGCGGTACCTCTACGAGCAGTACTTC.

This chain links TRBV6-5 with TRBJ2-3, with TRBD2 matching over 10 bases. There are 16 residues in the CDR3. CDR1 is MNHEY, CDR2 SVGAGI, per germline. V dropped 2 bases and J dropped 5; count of bases not matched to a gene: 7. This CDR3 is CASSYAASGRVDTQYF. CDR3 in DNA: TGTGCCAGCAGTTACGCGGCTAGCGGGAGAGTAGATACGCAGTATTTT.

This clone occurred a few times. The chain links TRBV30 to TRBJ1-1; unclear D gene. Trimming stripped 4 bases from V and 10 bases from J, with 10 bases between. From germline, CDR1 is GTSNPN and CDR2 SVGIG (reference sequence). The length of the CDR3 is 10 residues. CDR3 nucleotide sequence: TGTGCCTGGAACGGTCCGGGAGCTTTCTTT. This encodes CAWNGPGAFF.

The chain joins TRBV6-5 to TRBJ2-7; tentatively, D is TRBD2 (5 bases). There are 14 residues in the CDR3. Germline loops: CDR1 MNHEY, CDR2 SVGAGI. Trimming removed 0 bases from V and 3 bases from J, with 9 bases in between. In nucleotides, the CDR3 is TGTGCCAGCAGTTACTCGATGGGAGTCTACGAGCAGTACTTC. The encoded protein is CASSYSMGVYEQYF.

This clone was seen a few times. The gene calls are TRBV6-4 and TRBJ1-1; 8 bases map to TRBD1. Germline V CDR1 and CDR2: MRHNA, SNTAGT. This CDR3 is built from 17 residues. V lost 5 bases and J lost 1; bases outside the gene matches: 12. CDR3 residues: CASSRTGLQDKNTEAFF. CDR3 sequence (DNA): TGTGCCAGCAGTAGGACAGGGCTTCAGGACAAGAACACTGAAGCTTTCTTT.

The chain has TRBV9 and TRBJ2-5, with a weak D call TRBD2 (5 bases). Germline loops: CDR1 SGDLS, CDR2 YYNGEE. V lost 3 bases to trimming and J lost 1 base, with 13 bases between them. CDR3 size: 15 residues. The chain's CDR3 is CASSGKLGIQETQYF. CDR3 coding DNA: TGTGCCAGCAGCGGAAAACTCGGGATCCAAGAGACCCAGTACTTC.

The rearrangement links TRBV4-2 to TRBJ2-7; 11 bases are shared with TRBD2. The V and J ends lost 3 bases and 2 bases, in that order; junction bases with no gene match: 6. The CDR3 sequence is 16 residues long. Germline values: CDR1 LGHNA, CDR2 YNFKEQ. CDR3 nucleotide sequence: TGTGCCAGCAGCCAGGTTAGCGGGAGGGCCACCTACGAGCAGTACTTC. It specifies CASSQVSGRATYEQYF.

The chain's CDR3 is CASRHTGSGGTQYF. The CDR3 coding sequence is TGTGCCAGCAGACATACAGGATCCGGGGGGACCCAGTACTTC. V is TRBV6-5 and J is TRBJ2-5, with TRBD2 as a possible D gene (6 bases). Germline values: CDR1 MNHEY, CDR2 SVGAGI. The CDR3 is made up of 14 amino acids. V lost 6 bases to trimming and J lost 7 bases, with 18 bases between them.

The chain uses TRBV6-5 and TRBJ1-1; weak D call: TRBD1 (5 bases). The germline V gene has CDR1 MNHEY and CDR2 SVGAGI. There are 15 residues in the CDR3. Trimming took 4 bases from V and 2 from J, leaving 14 bases between them. For the CDR3, the DNA is TGTGCCAGCAGTTCCGACCCCGGGGGAAACACTGAAGCTTTCTTT. It translates to CASSSDPGGNTEAFF.